The rows below give T cell receptor beta chains drawn from one sample of a study of Graves' ophthalmopathy and Graves' hyperthyroidism. TCRdb re-called the multiplex PCR reads with MiXCR, one entry per CDR3 protein. The sample consists of 660,000 or so distinct CDR3 sequences, just over 40% of them appearing once. Sequencing was performed on peripheral blood. The receptors stem from an adult man with Graves' ophthalmopathy. CDR3s include the opening cysteine and the closing phenylalanine or tryptophan. D genes are given only for firm matches. Rows may omit the clone size; those that give it use once, few, many or a size class.

V gene	clone size	D gene	J gene	CDR3 DNA	CDR3 protein
TRBV20-1	many	.	TRBJ2-6	TGCAGTGCTAGTAGTACTTCTGGGGCCAACGTCCTGACTTTC	CSASSTSGANVLTF
TRBV10-3	.	.	TRBJ2-2	TGTGCCAGCAGACCACAGGGTCCCGGGGAGCCGTTTTTT	CASRPQGPGEPFF
TRBV15	many	.	TRBJ2-5	TGTGCCACCAGCAGAGAAAAGACCCAGTACTTC	CATSREKTQYF
TRBV2	many	TRBD1	TRBJ1-6	TGTGCCAGCAGTGAAGCCCAACAGGGGCGGGGTTCACCCCTCCACTTT	CASSEAQQGRGSPLHF
TRBV29-1	.	TRBD1	TRBJ2-5	TGCAGCGTTGAAGGACAGGGCCAAGAGACCCAGTACTTC	CSVEGQGQETQYF
TRBV10-3	once	TRBD1	TRBJ2-6	TGTGCCATCATGGAACAGGGGGCTGGGGCCAACGTCCTGACTTTC	CAIMEQGAGANVLTF
TRBV3-1	few	.	TRBJ1-2	TGTGCCAGCAGCCATGAGGGGCGAAGCTATGGCTACACCTTC	CASSHEGRSYGYTF
TRBV11-2	few	.	TRBJ1-1	TGTGCCAGCAGCTTAGGGACTTATAACACTGAAGCTTTCTTT	CASSLGTYNTEAFF
TRBV7-9	.	.	TRBJ1-1	TGTGCCAGCAGCAGTGACCCGGGTGAGAACACTGAAGCTTTCTTT	CASSSDPGENTEAFF
TRBV7-8	few	.	TRBJ2-7	TGTGCCAGCAGCCGGGGGGCCAGGGGGACAGCCTACGAGCAGTACTTC	CASSRGARGTAYEQYF
TRBV5-1	.	TRBD1	TRBJ2-5	TGCGCCGGCAGCCCCCTGGCAGGGGGCGCTGAGACCCAGTACTTC	CAGSPLAGGAETQYF
TRBV10-3	.	.	TRBJ2-3	TGTGCCATCAGGGGGGCGGGCCGTGCGGTAGATACGCAGTATTTT	CAIRGAGRAVDTQYF
TRBV20-1	many	.	TRBJ1-2	TGCAGTGCTAAGGGCAGCCTGTCTAACTATGGCTACACCTTC	CSAKGSLSNYGYTF
TRBV7-9	many	.	TRBJ1-1	TGTGCCAGCAGCTCACCCAACTCAGGGTCGGGAGCTTTCTTT	CASSSPNSGSGAFF
TRBV5-6	once	.	TRBJ2-7	TGTGCCAGCACCGGGGTGGGCGGTTACGAGCAGTACTTC	CASTGVGGYEQYF
TRBV12-3/TRBV12-4	many	.	TRBJ2-7	TGTGCCAGCAGTTTACTTCTGGCCTACGAGCAGTACTTC	CASSLLLAYEQYF
TRBV6-5	many	.	TRBJ1-3	TGTGCCAGCAGTTACTCCCGGGACCACGGAAACACCATATATTTT	CASSYSRDHGNTIYF
TRBV2	many	.	TRBJ1-2	TGTGCCAGCAGTTTTTCGGACTATGGCTACACCTTC	CASSFSDYGYTF
TRBV14	few	.	TRBJ1-1	TGTGCCAGCAGCCAAGATGATTTCTCCCGGGGACATAAAGCTTTCTTT	CASSQDDFSRGHKAFF
TRBV30	.	.	TRBJ1-2	TGTGCCTGGAGTCTGGCTCTATCCCTTGGGGGCTACACCTTC	CAWSLALSLGGYTF
TRBV29-1	many	TRBD1	TRBJ2-7	TGCAGCGTTGTAGGGCAGGGGGTCAACGAGCAGTACTTC	CSVVGQGVNEQYF
TRBV20-1	many	TRBD1	TRBJ1-2	TGCAGTGCGCGGGACAGCTACTATGGCTACACCTTC	CSARDSYYGYTF
TRBV7-2	few	TRBD2	TRBJ2-3	TGTGCCAGTAGCGGGAGGGTGACAGATACGCAGTATTTT	CASSGRVTDTQYF
TRBV10-2	.	.	TRBJ1-6	TGCGCCACTACATTGGGACGGCTAAATTCACCCCTCCACTTT	CATTLGRLNSPLHF
TRBV15	.	.	TRBJ2-6	TGTGCCACCAGCAGAGACGGAGCGTCCCGGGCCAACGTCCTGACTTTC	CATSRDGASRANVLTF
TRBV20-1	many	.	TRBJ1-2	TGCAGTGCTAGAGCACAGGGAACTAACTATGGCTACACCTTC	CSARAQGTNYGYTF
TRBV12-3/TRBV12-4	few	.	TRBJ1-5	TGTGCCAGCAGTTTTCGGGGGGCGCAGGGGCAGCCCCAGCATTTT	CASSFRGAQGQPQHF
TRBV6-2/TRBV6-3	.	.	TRBJ1-6	TGTGCCAGCAATGCGGCACTGGGAGCTTCACCCCTCCACTTT	CASNAALGASPLHF
TRBV6-5	many	TRBD1	TRBJ1-5	TGTGCCAGCAGCGGGACAGGGTACCATCAGCCCCAGCATTTT	CASSGTGYHQPQHF
TRBV20-1	many	.	TRBJ1-1	TGCAGTGCTAGATCCGGGGGCAACATGAACACTGAAGCTTTCTTT	CSARSGGNMNTEAFF
TRBV19	.	.	TRBJ2-2	TGTGCCAGCACTTACATGGGGGCCGGGGAGCTGTTTTTT	CASTYMGAGELFF
TRBV7-2	.	.	TRBJ2-3	TGTGCCAGCAGCTTAGGACAGGGAGGGAGAAGTACGCAGTATTTT	CASSLGQGGRSTQYF
TRBV7-3	many	TRBD1	TRBJ1-6	TGTGCCAGCAGCTCCGGGACAGACAATTCACCCCTCCACTTT	CASSSGTDNSPLHF
TRBV25-1	.	TRBD1	TRBJ1-2	TGTGCCGACAGGGATAACTATGGCTACACCTTC	CADRDNYGYTF
TRBV7-8	many	.	TRBJ1-1	TGTGCCAGCAGCTTAGATCTGGGGGACACTGAAGCTTTCTTT	CASSLDLGDTEAFF
TRBV11-3	few	.	TRBJ1-6	TGTGCCAGCAGTGAGGAGGCCTATAATTCACCCCTCCACTTT	CASSEEAYNSPLHF
TRBV5-8	few	.	TRBJ1-1	TGTGCCAGCAGCGGCGGACCGGCCGGAGGCACTGAAGCTTTCTTT	CASSGGPAGGTEAFF